These 22 T cell receptor beta chains were all obtained from the same sample, sequenced in a study of blood T cell repertoires in COVID-19 (TCRdb year 2020). The library was made by the immunoSEQ multiplex PCR assay. TCRdb provides this immuneACCESS table in a form limited to in-frame rearrangements. Some clones are lacking; in checked studies, under half of them reflect an unresolved V gene, and why the rest are absent is not known. This sample gives approximately 220,000 clones in total; about 88% of them show up just once. Of the sample, roughly 2.5% is held by the ten largest clones. The sequencing sample was made of PBMCs or T cells enriched from blood (not recorded which). These TCRs come from a woman under 40 who had recovered from COVID-19.

Concerning this clone: This CDR3 is also generated by other DNA sequences in the sample. The V and J genes are TRBV19 and TRBJ1-6; D is possibly TRBD1 (5 bases). Germline assignment: CDR1 LNHDA and CDR2 SQIVND (reference sequence). The CDR3 totals 15 residues. V was cut by 4 bases and J by 3 bases, with 10 bases left in between. The CDR3 DNA sequence: TGTGCCAGTAGTAGCACAGGAGACTATAATTCACCCCTCCACTTT. It encodes CASSSTGDYNSPLHF.

The chain combines TRBV6-2 or TRBV6-3 with TRBJ1-1; D not certain. The CDR3 covers 14 residues. Trimming removed 6 bases from V and 1 base from J, with 12 bases in between. Germline CDR1 MNHEY, CDR2 SVGEGT. The CDR3 DNA reads as TGTGCCAGCAGCGAACAGTCTGCGAACACTGAAGCTTTCTTT. Residues: CASSEQSANTEAFF.

The J gene is TRBJ1-4, the V gene TRBV25-1; the match to TRBD1 covers 10 bases. Germline V gives CDR1 MGHDK, CDR2 SYGVNS. The CDR3 has 15 residues. Unmatched junction bases numbered 9, after V lost 3 bases and J lost 11 bases. This CDR3 is CASSDRDRGVGKLFF. The CDR3 bases are TGTGCCAGCAGTGACAGGGACAGGGGAGTGGGGAAACTGTTTTTT.

This clone was detected once. This chain joins TRBV6-2 or TRBV6-3 and TRBJ1-6; no clear D gene. V lost 4 bases, J lost 6 bases, and 7 bases lay in between. Germline V gene lookup returns CDR1 MNHEY and CDR2 SVGEGT. This CDR3 spans 13 amino acids. The CDR3 coding sequence is TGTGCCAGCAGTTCTTACTCTAATTCACCCCTCCACTTT. It translates to CASSSYSNSPLHF.

The chain combines TRBV27 with TRBJ1-5, with D possibly TRBD1 on 6 matching bases. Germline V gene data show CDR1 as MNHEY and CDR2 as SMNVEV (reference sequence). V lost 5 bases to trimming and J lost 8 bases, with 22 bases between them. There are 16 residues in the CDR3. This chain's CDR3 is CASSHSGGWIAEPQHF. DNA of the CDR3: TGTGCCAGCAGTCACTCGGGGGGCTGGATCGCGGAGCCCCAGCATTTT.

The V call is TRBV12-5, the J call TRBJ1-1; D is possibly TRBD1 (6 bases). CDR1 LGHNT and CDR2 FRNRAP come from the germline V gene. This CDR3 is 13 amino acids long. Deletions cut 7 bases from V and 5 bases from J, with 14 bases between. CDR3 coding DNA: TGTGCTAGTGTCACGGGGGGCGGGACTGAAGCTTTCTTT. It codes for CASVTGGGTEAFF.

The chain recombines TRBV5-1 with TRBJ1-4, with 10 nucleotides matching TRBD1. Per germline, CDR1 SGHRS and CDR2 YFSETQ. CDR3 length equals 15 residues. V dropped 4 bases and J dropped 7; count of bases not matched to a gene: 7. The DNA of the CDR3 is TGCGCCAGCAGCGCCGGACAGGGGGAGGGTGAAAAACTGTTTTTT. Its translation is CASSAGQGEGEKLFF.

V is TRBV9 and J is TRBJ2-7; 8 nucleotides agree with TRBD2. The CDR3 sequence is 16 residues long. V dropped 0 bases and J dropped 4; count of bases not matched to a gene: 9. CDR1 and CDR2 (germline): SGDLS, YYNGEE. CDR3 DNA: TGTGCCAGCAGCGTAGGTGGGCGGGGGGCCATATACGAGCAGTACTTC. Its protein product is CASSVGGRGAIYEQYF. Drawing the rest from reference TRBV9 and TRBJ2-7, the complete variable domain is DSGVTQTPKHLITATGQRVTLRCSPRSGDLSVYWYQQSLDQGLQFLIQYYNGEERAKGNILERFSAQQFPDLHSELNLSSLELGDSALYFCASSVGGRGAIYEQYFGPGTRLTVT.

To note about this clone: At one end the junction does not follow the germline gene, possibly because of a read error. This sequence joins TRBV12-5 and TRBJ2-1; D gene unclear. This CDR3 has 12 amino acids. Germline CDR1 is LGHNT and CDR2 is FRNRAP. This CDR3 reads CASGLAYNEQFF. The CDR3 DNA reads as TGTGCTAGTGGTTTGGCCTATAATGAGCAGTTCTTC.

The rearrangement uses TRBV27 and TRBJ1-1; D call uncertain. The V and J ends lost 5 bases and 1 base respectively, with 8 bases between them. The CDR3 has 13 residues. Germline CDR1 and CDR2: MNHEY and SMNVEV (reference sequence). The CDR3 here is CASSPNKNTEAFF. In DNA, the CDR3 is TGTGCCAGCAGTCCGAACAAGAACACTGAAGCTTTCTTT.

The gene calls are TRBV4-3 and TRBJ1-6; no clear D. Deletions cut 1 base from V and 10 bases from J, with 11 bases between. CDR3 length equals 14 residues. From germline, CDR1 is LGHNA and CDR2 YSLEER. The chain's CDR3 is CASSQVRFESPLHF. As DNA, the CDR3 is TGCGCCAGCAGCCAAGTACGGTTCGAATCACCCCTCCACTTT.

CDR3 coding DNA: TGCAGCGTTGAAGGACAGGGACTCTACGAGCAGTACTTC. Its translation: CSVEGQGLYEQYF. V usage is TRBV29-1 and J usage is TRBJ2-7; tentatively, D is TRBD1 (7 bases). Germline V lookup: CDR1 SQVTM, CDR2 ANQGSEA. This CDR3 spans 13 amino acids. Trimming pared 1 base from V and 3 bases from J, leaving 10 bases between.

The CDR3 DNA sequence: TGTGCCAGCAGCTTAGGGGGGGGTGTCCAGCCCCAGCATTTT. Translated: CASSLGGGVQPQHF. The chain recombines TRBV7-9 with TRBJ1-5; maybe TRBD1 (5 bases). The CDR3 is made up of 14 amino acids. Germline V gene data show CDR1 as SEHNR and CDR2 as FQNEAQ (reference sequence). Deletions cut 1 base from V and 7 bases from J, with 11 bases between.

The gene calls are TRBV7-9 and TRBJ2-7, with 11 bases matching TRBD1. Germline CDR1 is SEHNR and CDR2 is FQNEAQ (reference sequence). The CDR3 spans 15 residues. V lost 8 bases and J lost 2; bases outside the gene matches: 8. CDR3 residues: CASSQWGQGAYEQYF. In nucleotides, the CDR3 is TGTGCCAGCTCCCAATGGGGACAGGGGGCCTACGAGCAGTACTTC.

The chain joins TRBV7-9 to TRBJ2-5, with 8 bases lining up with TRBD1. J was trimmed by 5 bases and V by 6 bases; bases with no gene match: 14. Germline assignment: CDR1 SEHNR and CDR2 FQNEAQ (reference sequence). The CDR3 extends over 16 amino acids. The CDR3 spells CASRQIAGRGQETQYF. CDR3 nucleotides: TGTGCCAGCAGGCAAATCGCGGGCAGGGGGCAGGAGACCCAGTACTTC.

V gene TRBV10-3 combines with J gene TRBJ2-5, with D possibly being TRBD2 (6 bases). This CDR3 has 14 amino acids. Germline assignment: CDR1 ENHRY and CDR2 SYGVKD. Deletions cut 0 bases from V and 9 bases from J, with 14 bases between. The CDR3 coding sequence is TGTGCCATCAGTGAGTCGACTAGTGATTCGGCCCAGTACTTC. As protein: CAISESTSDSAQYF.

This rearrangement joins TRBV7-2 to TRBJ2-1; D gene uncertain. From germline, CDR1 is SGHTA and CDR2 FQGNSA. The CDR3 runs 13 residues. V shed 0 bases and J shed 10 bases, with 10 bases lying between them. DNA of the CDR3: TGTGCCAGCAGCTTAGCCCGCAGCGCGGAGCAGTTCTTC. It yields the protein CASSLARSAEQFF.

This clone was observed a few times. V and J are TRBV14 and TRBJ1-1; unclear D gene. V was shortened by 6 bases and J by 0 bases, with 8 bases between the two germline ends. Germline V gives CDR1 SGHDN, CDR2 FVKESK. The CDR3 runs to 13 residues. The CDR3 spells CASSWGVNTEAFF. CDR3 in DNA: TGTGCCAGCAGTTGGGGAGTGAACACTGAAGCTTTCTTT.

The chain carries TRBV9 and TRBJ1-2; D not certain. Germline CDR1 SGDLS, CDR2 YYNGEE. V lost 3 bases and J lost 2, with 17 bases in between. This CDR3 comprises 16 residues. The CDR3 sequence is CASSARLGRKNYGYTF. For the CDR3, the DNA is TGTGCCAGCAGCGCCCGATTGGGCAGGAAGAACTATGGCTACACCTTC.

This chain links TRBV10-3 with TRBJ1-1; D unresolved. There are 12 residues in the CDR3. V lost 10 bases to trimming and J lost 4 bases, with 13 bases between them. CDR1 and CDR2 (germline): ENHRY, SYGVKD. The CDR3 DNA reads as TGTGCCAACGGGATCACGCCCACTGAAGCTTTCTTT. It codes for CANGITPTEAFF.

The DNA for the CDR3 is TGTGCCAGTGGAGGGACGTGGACTGAAGCTTTCTTT. Protein sequence: CASGGTWTEAFF. This sequence joins TRBV27 and TRBJ1-1; maybe TRBD1 (5 bases). Trimming cost V 9 bases and J 5 bases, with 13 bases left between them. Germline V gene sequence: CDR1 MNHEY, CDR2 SMNVEV (reference sequence). There are 12 residues in the CDR3.

The chain couples TRBV5-1 to TRBJ1-6; TRBD1 aligns across 7 bases. V shed 4 bases, J shed 8 bases, and the junction held 9 bases outside the gene matches. The CDR3 is made up of 15 amino acids. CDR1 and CDR2 (germline): SGHRS, YFSETQ. CDR3 region: CASSAGQAGDSPLHF. In DNA, the CDR3 is TGCGCCAGCAGCGCCGGACAGGCAGGAGATTCACCCCTCCACTTT. Full variable domain (outside the CDR3, taken from reference TRBV5-1 and TRBJ1-6): KAGVTQTPRYLIKTRGQQVTLSCSPISGHRSVSWYQQTPGQGLQFLFEYFSETQRNKGNFPGRFSGRQFSNSRSEMNVSTLELGDSALYLCASSAGQAGDSPLHFGNGTRLTVT.